This T cell receptor beta chain was recovered during a study of CD8 T cells in Susac syndrome. General study findings and limits: A few Susac-specific public clones appeared in CD8+ TEMRA repertoires, and around 16 in total CD8+ repertoires. Clonal expansion involving Susac CD8+ cells peaked in TEMRA cells and active patients.

V gave up 7 bases and J gave up 7 bases, with 11 bases separating them. Germline CDR1 and CDR2: SGDLS and YYNGEE. The CDR3 sequence is 11 residues long. Roughly 0.45 to 1 ug RNA was reverse transcribed with random hexamers. The amplification used immunoSEQ multiplex PCR on TCR beta CDR3; it spanned 54 Vbeta and 13 Jbeta. One entry per CDR3 protein results from TCRdb running MiXCR on the immunoSEQ multiplex PCR reads. The profile covers about 130,000 distinct CDR3 sequences, with around 94% appearing a single time and 0.21% taken by the ten largest. Of note for this clonotype: The target antigen is unknown.

Definite or probable Susac syndrome was diagnosed using recently defined diagnostic criteria. The sample consisted of CD8+ T cells from PBMCs. This receptor was obtained from a human donor with Susac syndrome. The chain recombines TRBV9 with TRBJ1-1, with D unresolved. The CDR3 protein is CASARGGEAFF. DNA of the CDR3: TGTGCCAGCGCTCGTGGCGGTGAAGCTTTCTTT.